These T cell receptor beta chains were read from a single sample in a study of shared clonotypes between healthy human individuals. Assay used: immunoSEQ multiplex PCR; TCRdb lists only in-frame clones, some missing. Among under 850,000 clones listed, 72% were seen once. Sequenced material: memory CD4+ T cells sorted from blood. The receptors originated from a woman aged 25 to 39 in good health. Both conserved end residues are part of each CDR3. The order of the fields is CDR3 protein, CDR3 DNA, V gene, D gene, J gene, clone size. D genes are given only for firm matches. Only part of the rows carry a size: once, few, many, or a class if the clone is expanded.

CASSLGALRSGVADEQYF TGTGCCAGCAGCTTAGGGGCCCTGAGATCCGGGGTGGCGGACGAGCAGTACTTC TRBV13 - TRBJ2-7 -
CASSFGHSSGTDTQYF TGTGCCAGCAGCTTCGGGCACAGCTCTGGCACAGATACGCAGTATTTT TRBV11-2 - TRBJ2-3 few
CASSTTSGYEQYF TGTGCCAGCAGTACTACTAGCGGCTACGAGCAGTACTTC TRBV6-5 TRBD2 TRBJ2-7 -
CASSYGLPPYEQYF TGTGCCAGCAGTTACGGACTTCCACCCTACGAGCAGTACTTC TRBV28 - TRBJ2-7 -
CASSPYSQPGNTIYF TGTGCCAGCAGCCCGTACAGCCAGCCTGGAAACACCATATATTTT TRBV11-2 - TRBJ1-3 -
CASTRGQGTATNEKLFF TGCGCCAGCACCCGGGGTCAGGGGACCGCAACTAATGAAAAACTGTTTTTT TRBV23-1 - TRBJ1-4 -
CASSIATVSYNEQFF TGCGCCAGCAGCATCGCGACAGTCTCCTACAATGAGCAGTTCTTC TRBV4-1 - TRBJ2-1 many
CAISESGEYSYEQYF TGTGCCATCAGTGAGTCGGGGGAATACTCCTACGAGCAGTACTTC TRBV10-3 - TRBJ2-7 -
CASSPGEYPRKNIQYF TGCGCCAGCAGCCCCGGGGAATATCCTCGCAAAAACATTCAGTACTTC TRBV5-1 - TRBJ2-4 -
CASSEAGGPYEQYF TGTGCCAGTAGTGAAGCGGGAGGGCCCTACGAGCAGTACTTC TRBV19 TRBD2 TRBJ2-7 once
CASSPQEEGEQYF TGTGCCAGCAGTCCACAGGAAGAGGGGGAGCAGTACTTC TRBV7-2 - TRBJ2-7 once
CASSAQKNTEAFF TGTGCCAGCAGTGCACAGAAGAACACTGAAGCTTTCTTT TRBV6-6 - TRBJ1-1 -
CASIVPGQYYEQYF TGTGCCAGCATTGTGCCGGGACAGTACTACGAGCAGTACTTC TRBV6-1 TRBD1 TRBJ2-7 -
CASSFPQAEGGKLFF TGTGCCAGCAGCTTCCCCCAGGCGGAGGGCGGAAAACTGTTTTTT TRBV4-2 - TRBJ1-4 -
CASSLEEGGTQYF TGCGCCAGCAGCTTGGAGGAGGGGGGGACCCAGTACTTC TRBV5-1 - TRBJ2-5 -
CASSLDRYQETQYF TGTGCCAGCAGCTTGGACAGGTACCAAGAGACCCAGTACTTC TRBV5-6 - TRBJ2-5 -
CASSENGALSNEQYF TGTGCCAGCAGTGAAAACGGGGCCCTGAGTAACGAGCAGTACTTC TRBV6-1 - TRBJ2-7 -
CASSRESRQSNYGYTF TGTGCCAGCTCCAGAGAGTCACGGCAGTCTAACTATGGCTACACCTTC TRBV18 - TRBJ1-2 -
CASSRTSGSGYNEQFF TGTGCCAGCAGCCGGACTAGCGGGAGTGGTTACAATGAGCAGTTCTTC TRBV7-3 TRBD2 TRBJ2-1 few
CASSLSELVHEQYF TGTGCCAGCAGCTTAAGCGAGCTCGTCCACGAGCAGTACTTC TRBV7-9 - TRBJ2-7 -
CASSLPGVEAFF TGTGCCAGCAGTTTGCCTGGGGTTGAAGCTTTCTTT TRBV28 - TRBJ1-1 -
CASSLTRNVQYF TGTGCCAGCAGTTTGACCCGTAACGTGCAGTACTTC TRBV28 - TRBJ2-7 -
CASSLAPLAGGTDTQYF TGTGCCAGCAGCTTGGCCCCACTAGCGGGGGGCACAGATACGCAGTATTTT TRBV5-8 TRBD2 TRBJ2-3 once
CASNSGEGARETQYF TGCGCCAGCAATTCAGGGGAAGGAGCTCGGGAGACCCAGTACTTC TRBV5-1 - TRBJ2-5 -
CAIRQGLGIQETQYF TGTGCCATCAGACAGGGACTAGGGATACAAGAGACCCAGTACTTC TRBV10-3 TRBD2 TRBJ2-5 -
CASRLGRGTSGSVQYF TGTGCCAGCAGACTCGGGAGGGGGACTAGCGGGAGCGTGCAGTACTTC TRBV11-2 TRBD2 TRBJ2-7 -
CAISVSGAYEQYF TGTGCCATCAGTGTTTCAGGCGCGTACGAGCAGTACTTC TRBV10-3 - TRBJ2-7 -
CASSLSTGHRFF TGTGCCAGCAGTTTGTCCACCGGCCACAGGTTCTTC TRBV28 - TRBJ2-1 -
CASSLDTSGSYEQYF TGTGCCAGCAGCTTGGATACTAGCGGCTCCTACGAGCAGTACTTC TRBV5-8 TRBD2 TRBJ2-7 -
CASSSSPEWDTQYF TGTGCCAGCAGCTCCTCGCCGGAGTGGGATACGCAGTATTTT TRBV6-1 - TRBJ2-3 once